This entry is about one T cell receptor (beta chain). Its antigen target is currently unknown. Within one base of it there is no much larger clone, and no base qualities were kept. The data derive from a study of T cell repertoires in cytomegalovirus infection (dated 2019 in TCRdb). About the study as a whole: The HLA type of each donor mattered for the analysis, because public TCR beta signatures pointed to carriage of CMV infection along with the matching HLA type. Study-wide findings and limitations: The ex vivo response was dominated by HLA-C-restricted CMV-specific TCR beta clonotypes, which also provided the single most frequent clonotype in two of eight donors. Carriers of CMV infection plus the relevant HLA type were discriminated by the cumulative frequency of public TCR beta family members in the study cohort and in an independent roughly 340-donor cohort.

Sequenced on an Illumina HiSeq 1500. TCRdb trimmed the raw reads at Q25, called clones with MiXCR and kept productive beta chains. CDR3 protein duplicates are merged, each entry listing the most common genes and DNA. For this sample the table gives roughly 180,000 distinct CDR3 sequences, of which approximately 28% were detected only once. The ten most abundant clones make up 30% to 35% of the sample. CDR1 and CDR2, looked up from the germline V gene, are SGHAT and FQNNGV. The CDR3 numbers 14 residues from cysteine through phenylalanine. Only CDR3 DNA is held: 42 bases, read in frame from base 1. V and J are truncated by 1 base and 3 bases respectively, leaving an intervening sequence of 10 bases.

The chain joins TRBV11-2 to TRBJ2-7; TRBD1 might be the D gene, on 5 matching bases. The sample consisted of PBMCs. The receptor comes from a human donor in good health (CMV status not recorded). Some clones in this sample may be carry-over from other donors' samples. Read as DNA, the sequence is TGTGCCAGCAGCTTAGGACAGAAGGACTACGAGCAGTACTTC. It translates as CASSLGQKDYEQYF. Outside the CDR3, residues come from the reference TRBV11-2 and TRBJ2-7 proteins, so the full variable domain is: EAGVAQSPRYKIIEKRQSVAFWCNPISGHATLYWYQQILGQGPKLLIQFQNNGVVDDSQLPKDRFSAERLKGVDSTLKIQPAKLEDSAVYLCASSLGQKDYEQYFGPGTRLTVT.